A selection of T cell receptor beta chains follows, all from one sample in a study of early stage breast cancer tumors. Libraries were prepared by immunoSEQ multiplex PCR; TCRdb keeps only in-frame clonotypes and omits some of them. The sample holds around 60,000 clones, over 60% seen once. The specimen was blood. The receptors come from a person aged 25-39 years with breast cancer. Each CDR3 is given with its conserved first and last residue. The order of the fields is clone size, CDR3 length, D gene, J gene, V gene, CDR3 protein, CDR3 DNA. A D gene is named only where the DNA matches it firmly. Not all rows give a size; the values are once, few, many and, for expanded clones, a class.

- 13 TRBD1 TRBJ1-5 TRBV19 CASSGQYNQPQHF TGTGCCAGTTCGGGACAGTACAATCAGCCCCAGCATTTT
- 15 TRBD1 TRBJ1-1 TRBV7-9 CASSLVPGGNTEAFF TGTGCCAGCAGCTTAGTCCCAGGGGGGAACACTGAAGCTTTCTTT
- 10 - TRBJ2-5 TRBV29-1 CSAAGLGQYF TGCAGCGCCGCAGGGCTGGGTCAGTACTTC
- 16 TRBD2 TRBJ2-7 TRBV4-2 CASSPHTGRGEYEQYF TGTGCCAGCAGCCCCCATACCGGGCGGGGGGAGTACGAGCAGTACTTC
- 14 - TRBJ2-7 TRBV10-3 CAISLGQGFDEQYF TGTGCCATCAGTTTGGGCCAGGGGTTTGACGAGCAGTACTTC
- 14 - TRBJ2-1 TRBV6-6 CASSSNFAYNEQFF TGTGCCAGCAGTTCAAACTTTGCCTACAATGAGCAGTTCTTC
- 15 - TRBJ1-2 TRBV4-3 CASSQDWGVDYGYTF TGCGCCAGCAGCCAAGATTGGGGAGTGGACTATGGCTACACCTTC
few 16 TRBD2 TRBJ2-7 TRBV19 CASSGLAGGGPGEQYF TGTGCCAGTAGCGGACTAGCGGGAGGTGGTCCTGGTGAGCAGTACTTC
few 13 - TRBJ2-7 TRBV28 CASSLRQTYEQYF TGTGCCAGCAGTTTAAGGCAGACCTACGAGCAGTACTTC
- 11 - TRBJ1-2 TRBV19 CASSRPGYYTF TGTGCCAGTAGTAGGCCAGGTTACTACACCTTC
- 14 TRBD1 TRBJ1-1 TRBV13 CASSFGQGGTEAFF TGTGCCAGCAGCTTCGGACAGGGGGGGACTGAAGCTTTCTTT
- 14 TRBD2 TRBJ2-3 TRBV6-5 CASSYRFGGDTQYF TGTGCCAGCAGTTACAGGTTCGGGGGGGATACGCAGTATTTT
- 16 TRBD2 TRBJ2-5 TRBV7-9 CASGGLVQNAGETQYF TGTGCCAGCGGGGGACTAGTCCAAAATGCGGGAGAGACCCAGTACTTC
once 14 TRBD1 TRBJ2-2 TRBV2 CASSGDRGAGELFF TGTGCCAGCAGTGGGGACAGGGGGGCCGGGGAGCTGTTTTTT
- 16 - TRBJ1-1 TRBV6-5 CASSYLVVAPGTEAFF TGTGCCAGCAGTTACTTGGTGGTCGCCCCGGGCACTGAAGCTTTCTTT
- 10 - TRBJ2-5 TRBV5-8 CASSWETQYF TGTGCCAGCAGCTGGGAGACCCAGTACTTC
- 14 - TRBJ1-3 TRBV4-2 CASSQDEIGNTIYF TGTGCCAGCAGCCAAGACGAAATTGGAAACACCATATATTTT
- 12 - TRBJ1-5 TRBV25-1 CASSEYGQPQHF TGTGCCAGCAGTGAATACGGTCAGCCCCAGCATTTT
once 15 TRBD1 TRBJ2-5 TRBV19 CASSDFAGGSETQYF TGTGCCAGTAGCGACTTTGCAGGGGGCTCAGAGACCCAGTACTTC
- 14 TRBD2 TRBJ2-1 TRBV30 CAWRGGRGYNEQFF TGTGCCTGGAGAGGCGGGAGGGGATACAATGAGCAGTTCTTC
- 13 TRBD1 TRBJ2-7 TRBV6-5 CASSRDRVDEQYF TGTGCCAGCAGCCGGGACAGGGTGGACGAGCAGTACTTC
- 15 - TRBJ2-5 TRBV5-1 CASSLEPDPQETQYF TGCGCCAGCAGCTTGGAACCGGACCCTCAAGAGACCCAGTACTTC
- 15 - TRBJ1-1 TRBV4-1 CASSQAASGFTEAFF TGCGCCAGCAGCCAAGCAGCCTCAGGGTTCACTGAAGCTTTCTTT
- 16 - TRBJ1-2 TRBV11-2 CASSTPRVPRNYGYTF TGTGCCAGCAGCACCCCCAGGGTCCCCCGGAACTATGGCTACACCTTC
- 14 - TRBJ1-2 TRBV5-4 CASSFWTDIYGYTF TGTGCCAGCAGCTTTTGGACAGATATCTATGGCTACACCTTC
once 13 - TRBJ2-7 TRBV9 CASSRDTSYEQYF TGTGCCAGCAGCCGTGACACCTCCTACGAGCAGTACTTC
- 13 - TRBJ2-5 TRBV7-8 CASSLEGMETQYF TGTGCCAGCAGCTTGGAGGGTATGGAGACCCAGTACTTC
- 13 - TRBJ2-7 TRBV27 CASSWSGLYEQYF TGTGCCAGCAGTTGGTCAGGGCTCTACGAGCAGTACTTC
- 15 TRBD2 TRBJ2-5 TRBV14 CASSAGLAGQETQYF TGTGCCAGCAGCGCGGGACTAGCGGGCCAAGAGACCCAGTACTTC
- 16 TRBD2 TRBJ2-7 TRBV7-8 CASSLVAGGFKYEQYF TGTGCCAGCAGCTTAGTAGCGGGAGGTTTTAAGTACGAGCAGTACTTC
once 13 - TRBJ1-1 TRBV7-2 CASSLGGRTEAFF TGTGCCAGCAGCTTAGGCGGTCGTACTGAAGCTTTCTTT
- 14 - TRBJ2-7 TRBV7-2 CASSSRTVPYEQYF TGTGCCAGCAGCTCAAGGACAGTACCCTACGAGCAGTACTTC
- 14 TRBD1 TRBJ1-2 TRBV6-5 CASRRTGTNYGYTF TGTGCCAGCAGGAGGACAGGAACTAACTATGGCTACACCTTC
- 15 - TRBJ2-3 TRBV10-3 CAISEAAPSTDTQYF TGTGCCATCAGTGAGGCAGCCCCTAGCACAGATACGCAGTATTTT
few 16 TRBD1 TRBJ1-1 TRBV7-2 CASSLAPQGAGTEAFF TGTGCCAGCAGCTTAGCGCCACAGGGGGCTGGGACTGAAGCTTTCTTT
- 15 - TRBJ1-1 TRBV2 CASSPLTGGGTEAFF TGTGCCAGCAGCCCGTTGACGGGAGGGGGCACTGAAGCTTTCTTT
- 14 - TRBJ2-2 TRBV11-2 CASSLGTSPGELFF TGTGCCAGCAGCTTAGGTACTAGCCCCGGGGAGCTGTTTTTT
- 16 - TRBJ2-7 TRBV4-3 CASSQDFSGGPYEQYF TGCGCCAGCAGCCAAGATTTTAGCGGTGGGCCCTACGAGCAGTACTTC
- 15 - TRBJ1-6 TRBV7-9 CASSLAREDNSPLHF TGTGCCAGCAGCTTAGCAAGGGAGGATAATTCACCCCTCCACTTT
once 13 - TRBJ2-1 TRBV7-6 CASSRWRPNEQFF TGTGCCAGCAGCCGGTGGCGCCCCAATGAGCAGTTCTTC
- 15 - TRBJ1-3 TRBV2 CASSETRNSGNTIYF TGTGCCAGCAGTGAGACCCGCAACTCTGGAAACACCATATATTTT
- 13 - TRBJ2-7 TRBV7-2 CASSYPAGFEQYF TGTGCCAGCAGCTACCCCGCCGGGTTCGAGCAGTACTTC